The 19 T cell receptor beta chains presented below share a single source sample, sequenced in a study of regulatory T cells in long-lasting Graves disease. Documented time point: newly diagnosed GD, antithyroid drugs for less than 3 months. PBMC-derived RNA was used for the TCR library. Construction of TCR beta libraries relied on iRepertoire HTBI primers and on Arm-PCR targeting CDR3 regions. TCRdb independently ran MiXCR on the multiplex PCR reads; one entry per CDR3 protein. The table lists 550,000 to 700,000 distinct CDR3 sequences, about 16% of them singletons. These data were likewise used in another study, on T cells in Graves' hyperthyroidism and ophthalmopathy.

This material consisted of peripheral blood mononuclear cells (PBMCs), taken at new diagnosis, from a patient treated with antithyroid drugs. Every receptor here comes from a man between 18 and 35 years old with Graves disease.

The chain recombines TRBV6-1 with TRBJ2-3, with 11 positions matching TRBD2. Per the germline V gene, CDR1 is MNHNS and CDR2 is SASEGT. CDR3 length equals 15 residues. The V and J ends lost 5 bases and 4 bases, in that order; junction bases with no gene match: 5. The CDR3 coding sequence is TGTGCCAGCAGTCTTACTAGCGGGAGTCCAGATACGCAGTATTTT. Protein: CASSLTSGSPDTQYF.

This clonotype was picked up many times. V gene TRBV28 combines with J gene TRBJ1-1, with D uncertain. Germline values: CDR1 MDHEN, CDR2 SYDVKM. This CDR3 comprises 11 residues. V dropped 7 bases and J dropped 5 bases, with 8 bases sitting between them. As DNA, the CDR3 is TGTGCCAGCACTCTTCGGACTGAAGCTTTCTTT. This codes for CASTLRTEAFF.

The gene calls are TRBV4-2 and TRBJ1-2; D is unresolved. The CDR3 sequence is 14 residues long. Between the trimmed V and J ends, which lost 0 bases and 6 bases, there was a span of 11 bases. Germline V gene data show CDR1 as LGHNA and CDR2 as YNFKEQ. CDR3 coding DNA: TGTGCCAGCAGCCAAGACCATGTCGGGAATGGCTACACCTTC. Encoded protein: CASSQDHVGNGYTF.

J is TRBJ2-1 and V is TRBV19, with TRBD2 identical over 9 bases. Germline values: CDR1 LNHDA, CDR2 SQIVND (reference sequence). The CDR3 spans 14 residues. J was trimmed by 9 bases and V by 3 bases; bases with no gene match: 6. Here the CDR3 reads CASSIRVAGAEQFF. CDR3 nucleotides: TGTGCCAGTAGTATTAGAGTAGCGGGAGCTGAGCAGTTCTTC.

Many counts were recorded for this clonotype. V usage is TRBV6-1 and J usage is TRBJ2-6, with TRBD1 matching 9 bases. J was trimmed by 3 bases and V by 7 bases; bases with no gene match: 10. The CDR3 loop spans 17 amino acids. CDR1 and CDR2 from the germline V gene are MNHNS and SASEGT. CDR3 nucleotides: TGTGCCAGCAACCATGACAGGGGGTCTGGTGGGGCCAACGTCCTGACTTTC. Protein: CASNHDRGSGGANVLTF.

The table lists this clonotype with many counts. The CDR3 sequence is CASSPGTGFADTQYF. The CDR3 DNA follows: TGTGCCAGCAGCCCCGGGACAGGGTTTGCAGATACGCAGTATTTT. The V gene is TRBV7-9, the J gene TRBJ2-3, with 9 bases lining up with TRBD1. CDR1 and CDR2 (germline): SEHNR, FQNEAQ (reference sequence). Losses at the gene ends were 5 bases for V and 4 bases for J; bases not matched to a gene: 7. The CDR3 is 15 amino acids.

The chain links TRBV5-6 to TRBJ2-1; D call uncertain. Looked up from germline, CDR1 is SGHDT and CDR2 is YYEEEE. The CDR3 loop spans 15 amino acids. Trimming took 2 bases from V and 10 from J, leaving 19 bases between them. The CDR3 sequence: CASSLLGRAEGEQFF. CDR3 DNA sequence: TGTGCCAGCAGCTTACTTGGACGAGCTGAAGGAGAGCAGTTCTTC.

In its sample, this clonotype was seen many times. V usage is TRBV20-1 and J usage is TRBJ2-1; weak D call: TRBD2 (9 bases). The V gene lost 7 bases and the J gene lost 4 bases, with 32 bases spanning the gap. This CDR3 comprises 19 residues. Germline V gene lookup returns CDR1 DFQATT and CDR2 SNEGSKA (reference sequence). The DNA of the CDR3 is TGCAGTGGCTGGCCGGACAGGGTAACTAGCGGGTACTCTTACAATGAGCAGTTCTTC. This gives the protein CSGWPDRVTSGYSYNEQFF.

Only a few counts were recorded for this clonotype. The J gene is TRBJ1-3, the V gene TRBV3-1, with D hard to call. V was cut by 3 bases and J by 0 bases, with 15 bases left in between. The germline V gene has CDR1 LGHDT and CDR2 YNNKEL (reference sequence). The CDR3 is 17 residues long. Written as DNA, the CDR3 is TGTGCCAGCAGCCACTGGGCGGTCCAGAACTCTGGAAACACCATATATTTT. This translates into CASSHWAVQNSGNTIYF.

The table lists this clonotype with many counts. The V and J genes are TRBV27 and TRBJ2-3, with a tentative D call TRBD2 (5 bases). The V and J ends lost 0 bases and 6 bases respectively, with 22 bases between them. Germline V gene data show CDR1 as MNHEY and CDR2 as SMNVEV (reference sequence). The CDR3 is 18 residues long. For the CDR3, the DNA is TGTGCCAGCAGTTTATCCCCTGGGGTCGGGATTGAGACCGATACGCAGTATTTT. It translates to CASSLSPGVGIETDTQYF.

This clonotype was seen ten or more times. V gene TRBV19 combines with J gene TRBJ2-2; D assignment may be TRBD1 or TRBD2 (5 bases each). CDR3 size: 15 residues. V lost 4 bases and J 0 bases, leaving 9 bases between the germline ends. Germline V lookup: CDR1 LNHDA, CDR2 SQIVND (reference sequence). This chain's CDR3 is CASSNQGANTGELFF. The CDR3 coding sequence is TGTGCCAGTAGTAACCAGGGAGCGAACACCGGGGAGCTGTTTTTT.

The rearrangement uses TRBV20-1 and TRBJ1-1, with 7 bases matching TRBD1. The CDR3 has 12 residues. From germline, CDR1 is DFQATT and CDR2 SNEGSKA (reference sequence). Written as DNA, the CDR3 is TGCGGAGGGGGACAGATGAACACTGAAGCTTTCTTT. It yields the protein CGGGQMNTEAFF.

This clonotype occurred a few times. The V call is TRBV5-1, the J call TRBJ1-4, with D possibly matching TRBD1 (5 bases). The CDR3 spans 15 residues. V was cut by 4 bases and J by 4 bases, with 14 bases left in between. Germline CDR1 SGHRS, CDR2 YFSETQ. Here the CDR3 reads CASSQSGTDNEKLFF. DNA for the CDR3: TGCGCCAGCAGCCAGTCTGGGACGGATAATGAAAAACTGTTTTTT.

The chain carries TRBV27 and TRBJ2-7, with 7 positions matching TRBD2. V was pared by 7 bases and J by 3 bases, with 9 bases of the junction left unmatched. This CDR3 is 14 amino acids long. Germline values: CDR1 MNHEY, CDR2 SMNVEV (reference sequence). CDR3 residues: CASKEGRGDYEQYF. DNA for the CDR3: TGTGCCAGCAAGGAGGGACGGGGGGACTACGAGCAGTACTTC.

This clonotype was counted ten times or more. The chain joins TRBV28 to TRBJ2-7; TRBD1 agrees at 7 bases. Germline trimming cut 3 bases from V and 7 bases from J; bases unmatched to any gene: 9. This CDR3 comprises 14 residues. Germline V gene lookup returns CDR1 MDHEN and CDR2 SYDVKM. This chain's CDR3 is CASSFVQGVREQYF. The CDR3 nucleotides read TGTGCCAGCAGTTTTGTTCAGGGGGTAAGGGAGCAGTACTTC.

Comment on this clonotype: One end of the junction varies from germline; a read error may be responsible. The J gene is TRBJ2-5, the V gene TRBV9; 10 nucleotides match TRBD1. The CDR3 sequence is 14 residues long. CDR1 and CDR2 (germline): SGDLS, YYNGEE. CDR3 nucleotides: TGTGCCAGCGGCGTTGGGACAGGGGTGGAGACCCAGTACTTC. Translating it yields CASGVGTGVETQYF. The variable domain in full, with the rest retrieved from reference TRBV9 and TRBJ2-5, is DSGVTQTPKHLITATGQRVTLRCSPRSGDLSVYWYQQSLDQGLQFLIQYYNGEERAKGNILERFSAQQFPDLHSELNLSSLELGDSALYFCASGVGTGVETQYFGPGTRLLVL.

This clonotype was counted ten times or more. This sequence joins TRBV5-1 and TRBJ2-3, with D perhaps TRBD1 (5 bases). The CDR3 is made up of 18 amino acids. Germline CDR1 reads SGHRS; CDR2 reads YFSETQ. V lost 3 bases to trimming and J lost 0 bases, with 20 bases between them. This chain's CDR3 is CASSSSGRAVTSTDTQYF. The CDR3 DNA sequence: TGCGCCAGCAGCTCCTCGGGCAGGGCGGTCACTAGCACAGATACGCAGTATTTT.

This clonotype came up a few times. This chain connects TRBV10-3 to TRBJ1-1; TRBD1 aligns across 9 bases. The germline V gene encodes CDR1 ENHRY and CDR2 SYGVKD. V gave up 11 bases and J gave up 1 base; unmatched junction bases: 11. This CDR3 has 15 residues. The CDR3 nucleotides read TGTGCCGCCCGACAGGGGGGAGAGGGGAACACTGAAGCTTTCTTT. Amino acid sequence: CAARQGGEGNTEAFF.

A word on this clonotype: A much more abundant neighbour one base away suggests this may be a read error. The chain employs TRBV13 and TRBJ2-7, with TRBD2 matching over 11 bases. Germline values: CDR1 PRHDT, CDR2 FYEKMQ (reference sequence). The CDR3 sequence is 16 residues long. CDR3 bases: TGTGCCAGCAGCGTGGGACTAGCGGAAAGCTCCTACGAGCGGTACTTC. It specifies CASSVGLAESSYERYF.